A single sample is the source of the 5 T cell receptor beta chains below, sequenced in a study of T cells after somatic rescue of genetic block. Sequencing used immunoSEQ multiplex PCR; TCRdb keeps in-frame clones, though not all of them. The sample includes tens of thousands of clones, about nine tenths seen only once; the top ten take around 1.6%. The sample was peripheral blood mononuclear cells (PBMCs). These receptor sequences come from a woman under 30.

This chain uses TRBV5-5 with TRBJ2-2, with a possible D match to TRBD1 (5 bases). V lost 2 bases and J 4 bases, leaving 12 bases between the germline ends. Germline values: CDR1 SGHKS, CDR2 YYEKEE (reference sequence). This CDR3 spans 15 amino acids. CDR3 sequence: CASSFWGYGTGELFF. DNA of the CDR3: TGTGCCAGCAGCTTTTGGGGCTACGGCACCGGGGAGCTGTTTTTT.

V is TRBV7-7 and J is TRBJ2-7, with 13 bases that match TRBD2. The germline V gene has CDR1 SSHAT and CDR2 FNYEAQ (reference sequence). This CDR3 contains 13 residues. In nucleotides, the CDR3 is TGTGCTAGCGCCAGGACTAGCGGGAGCAAGCAGTACTTC. Translating it yields CASARTSGSKQYF. The full variable domain, its missing parts supplied by reference TRBV7-7 and TRBJ2-7, is GAGVSQSPRYKVTKRGQDVTLRCDPISSHATLYWYQQALGQGPEFLTYFNYEAQPDKSGLPSDRFSAERPEGSISTLTIQRTEQRDSAMYRCASARTSGSKQYFGPGTRLTVT.

The rearrangement links TRBV2 to TRBJ1-1; 8 nucleotides agree with TRBD1. V shed 6 bases, J shed 5 bases, and the junction held 14 bases outside the gene matches. CDR3 length: 16 amino acids. Germline CDR1 SNHLY, CDR2 FYNNEI. DNA of the CDR3: TGTGCCAGCAGGAGACGCTCAGGGGGCGGAGGGACTGAAGCTTTCTTT. This sequence encodes CASRRRSGGGGTEAFF.

The chain joins TRBV19 to TRBJ1-1; D gene uncertain. Per germline, CDR1 LNHDA and CDR2 SQIVND (reference sequence). With 3 bases removed from V and 1 base from J, the gap between germline ends came to 6 bases. The CDR3 consists of 13 residues. The CDR3 sequence is CASSIYGNTEAFF. CDR3 sequence (DNA): TGTGCCAGTAGTATTTACGGGAACACTGAAGCTTTCTTT.

As for this clone: Relative to the germline gene, one junction end is altered; a read error may explain this. CDR3 in DNA: TGTGCCAGTAGGCCCCAGGGGGCGTCTGAAAAATTGTTTTTT. Amino acid sequence: CASRPQGASEKLFF. The rearrangement links TRBV19 to TRBJ1-4; 8 bases are shared with TRBD1. Per germline, CDR1 LNHDA and CDR2 SQIVND (reference sequence). This CDR3 has 14 amino acids.